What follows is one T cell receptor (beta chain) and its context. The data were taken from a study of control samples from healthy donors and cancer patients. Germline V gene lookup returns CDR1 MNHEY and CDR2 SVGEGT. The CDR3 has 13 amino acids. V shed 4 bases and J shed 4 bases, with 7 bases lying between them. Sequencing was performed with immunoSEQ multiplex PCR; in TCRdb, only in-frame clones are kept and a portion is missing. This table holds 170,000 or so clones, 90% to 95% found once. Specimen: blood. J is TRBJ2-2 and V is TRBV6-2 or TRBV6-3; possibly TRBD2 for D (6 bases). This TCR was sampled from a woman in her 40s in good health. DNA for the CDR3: TGTGCCAGCAGTTTGGGAGGCACCGGGGAGCTGTTTTTT. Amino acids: CASSLGGTGELFF.